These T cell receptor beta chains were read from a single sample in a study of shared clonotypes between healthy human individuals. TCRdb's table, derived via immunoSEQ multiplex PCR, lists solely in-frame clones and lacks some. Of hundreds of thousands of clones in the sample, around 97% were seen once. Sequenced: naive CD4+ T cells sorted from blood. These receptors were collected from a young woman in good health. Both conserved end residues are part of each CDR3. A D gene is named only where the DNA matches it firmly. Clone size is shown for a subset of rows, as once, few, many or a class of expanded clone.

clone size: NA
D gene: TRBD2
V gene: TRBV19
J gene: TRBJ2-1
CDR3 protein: CASSSGTSGRGNEQFF
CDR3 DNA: TGTGCCAGTAGTTCAGGGACTAGCGGGAGGGGCAATGAGCAGTTCTTC

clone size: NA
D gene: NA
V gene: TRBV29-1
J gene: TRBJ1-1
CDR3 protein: CSVGRFEDTEAFF
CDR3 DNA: TGCAGCGTTGGTCGCTTTGAGGACACTGAAGCTTTCTTT

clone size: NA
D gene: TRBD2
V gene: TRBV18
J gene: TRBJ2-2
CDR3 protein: CASSPGLAGGNTGELFF
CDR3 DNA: TGTGCCAGCTCACCGGGACTAGCGGGAGGAAACACCGGGGAGCTGTTTTTT

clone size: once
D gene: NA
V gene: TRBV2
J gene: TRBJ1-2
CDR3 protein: CASSEQGGRGNYGYTF
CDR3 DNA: TGTGCCAGCAGTGAACAGGGAGGGAGAGGAAACTATGGCTACACCTTC

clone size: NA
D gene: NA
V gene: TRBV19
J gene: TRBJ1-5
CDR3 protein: CASSILGSNQPQHF
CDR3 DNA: TGTGCCAGTAGTATTTTGGGTAGCAATCAGCCCCAGCATTTT

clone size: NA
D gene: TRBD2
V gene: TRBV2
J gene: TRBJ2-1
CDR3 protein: CASREVAGLGYEQFF
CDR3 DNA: TGTGCCAGCCGTGAAGTAGCGGGATTGGGCTATGAGCAGTTCTTC

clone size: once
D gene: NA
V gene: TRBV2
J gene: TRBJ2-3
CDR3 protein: CASRASVARPSTDTQYF
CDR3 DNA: TGTGCCAGCAGGGCTTCGGTTGCGCGCCCTAGCACAGATACGCAGTATTTT

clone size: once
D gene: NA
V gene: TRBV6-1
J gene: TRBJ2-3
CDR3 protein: CASSELVVASTDTQYF
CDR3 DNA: TGTGCCAGCAGTGAATTGGTGGTGGCTAGCACAGATACGCAGTATTTT

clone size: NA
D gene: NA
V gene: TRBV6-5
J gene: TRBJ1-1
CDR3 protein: CASSYSQSYTEAFF
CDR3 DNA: TGTGCCAGCAGTTATTCACAGAGCTACACTGAAGCTTTCTTT

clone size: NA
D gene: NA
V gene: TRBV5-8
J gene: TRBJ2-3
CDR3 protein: CASSLARRVRYF
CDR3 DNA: TGTGCCAGCAGCTTGGCGAGGAGGGTAAGGTATTTT

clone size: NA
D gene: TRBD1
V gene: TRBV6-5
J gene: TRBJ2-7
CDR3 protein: CASSYDRVNEQYF
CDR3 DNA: TGTGCCAGCAGTTACGACAGGGTGAACGAGCAGTACTTC

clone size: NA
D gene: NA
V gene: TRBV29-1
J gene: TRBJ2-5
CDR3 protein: CSVERGRGETQYF
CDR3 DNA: TGCAGCGTTGAACGGGGTAGGGGGGAGACCCAGTACTTC

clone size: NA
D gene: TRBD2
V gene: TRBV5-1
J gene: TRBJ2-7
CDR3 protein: CASSIPGLAGGTGEQYF
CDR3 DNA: TGCGCCAGCAGTATTCCGGGACTAGCGGGAGGGACGGGAGAGCAGTACTTC

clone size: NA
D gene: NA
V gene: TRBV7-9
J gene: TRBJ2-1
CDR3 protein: CASSLAERSSSYNEQFF
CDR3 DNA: TGTGCCAGCAGCTTAGCGGAGCGATCCAGCTCCTACAATGAGCAGTTCTTC

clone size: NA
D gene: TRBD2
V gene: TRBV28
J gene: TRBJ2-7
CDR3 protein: CASSPAGGAREQYF
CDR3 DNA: TGTGCCAGCAGCCCGGCGGGGGGTGCACGAGAGCAGTACTTC

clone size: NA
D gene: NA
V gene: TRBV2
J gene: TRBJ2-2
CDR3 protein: CASTTAGVGTGELFF
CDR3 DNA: TGTGCCAGCACGACAGCAGGGGTTGGAACCGGGGAGCTGTTTTTT

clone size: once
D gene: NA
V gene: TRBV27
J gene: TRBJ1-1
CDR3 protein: CASSLIGRTEAFF
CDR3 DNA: TGTGCCAGCAGTTTAATAGGGCGCACTGAAGCTTTCTTT

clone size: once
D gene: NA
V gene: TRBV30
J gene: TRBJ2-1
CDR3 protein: CAWSRREQFF
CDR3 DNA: TGTGCCTGGAGTAGGCGGGAGCAGTTCTTC

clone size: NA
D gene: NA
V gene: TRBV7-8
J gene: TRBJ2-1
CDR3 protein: CASSLDSGEQFF
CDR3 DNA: TGTGCCAGCAGCTTAGATAGCGGCGAGCAGTTCTTC

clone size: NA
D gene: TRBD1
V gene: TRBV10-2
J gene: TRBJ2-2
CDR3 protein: CASSEHSGTANTGELFF
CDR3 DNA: TGCGCCAGCAGTGAGCACTCCGGGACAGCGAACACCGGGGAGCTGTTTTTT

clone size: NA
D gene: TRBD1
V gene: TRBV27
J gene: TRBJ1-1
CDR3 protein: CASSSIDRGRRNTEAFF
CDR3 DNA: TGTGCCAGCAGTTCAATCGACAGGGGGCGACGGAACACTGAAGCTTTCTTT

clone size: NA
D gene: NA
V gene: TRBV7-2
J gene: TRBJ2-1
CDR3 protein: CASSLRMGNEQFF
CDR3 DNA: TGTGCCAGCAGCCTTAGGATGGGAAATGAGCAGTTCTTC

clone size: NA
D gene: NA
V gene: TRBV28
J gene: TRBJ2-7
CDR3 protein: CASLGNYEQYF
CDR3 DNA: TGTGCCAGCTTGGGAAACTACGAGCAGTACTTC

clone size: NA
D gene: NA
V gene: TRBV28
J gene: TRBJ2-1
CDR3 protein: CASGSTGSSYNEQFF
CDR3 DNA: TGTGCCAGCGGCTCCACGGGGAGCTCCTACAATGAGCAGTTCTTC

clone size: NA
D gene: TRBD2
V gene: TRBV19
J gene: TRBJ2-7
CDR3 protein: CASSTRTSGSSYEQYF
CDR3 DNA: TGTGCCAGTAGTACGCGGACTAGCGGGAGCTCCTACGAGCAGTACTTC